These T cell receptor beta chains were read from a single sample in a study of shared clonotypes between healthy human individuals. Using immunoSEQ multiplex PCR, the repertoire was profiled, and TCRdb retains in-frame clones only, with some absent. The top ten hold less than 2% of the sample, which has some 790,000 clones, 55% to 80% seen once. The sequencing sample was made of memory CD4+ T cells sorted from blood. The origin of the receptors is a woman aged 25-40 years in good health. Each CDR3 is given with its conserved first and last residue. A D gene is named only where the DNA matches it firmly. Where a row states a size, it is once, few, many or the class of an expanded clone; other rows omit it.

TRBV6-5,TRBJ1-2,.,.,CASGRAGEVHYGYTF,TGTGCCAGCGGGAGGGCGGGCGAGGTTCACTATGGCTACACCTTC
TRBV29-1,TRBJ2-4,.,.,CSVKHRLAKNIQYF,TGCAGCGTTAAACATCGACTAGCCAAAAACATTCAGTACTTC
TRBV30,TRBJ2-3,once,TRBD1,CAWRDTGAGTDTQYF,TGTGCCTGGAGGGATACAGGGGCGGGCACAGATACGCAGTATTTT
TRBV19,TRBJ2-1,once,.,CASSILGYNEQFF,TGTGCCAGTAGTATACTAGGGTACAATGAGCAGTTCTTC
TRBV28,TRBJ2-7,once,TRBD1,CASSFVGQTYEQYF,TGTGCCAGCAGTTTTGTGGGACAGACCTACGAGCAGTACTTC
TRBV7-2,TRBJ2-1,.,TRBD2,CASSAQRDLYNEQFF,TGTGCCAGCAGCGCCCAGCGGGACCTCTACAATGAGCAGTTCTTC
TRBV25-1,TRBJ2-7,few,.,CASSELDNSYEQYF,TGTGCCAGCAGTGAGTTAGACAACTCCTACGAGCAGTACTTC
TRBV19,TRBJ2-1,.,TRBD2,CASSMRELAGENYNEQFF,TGTGCCAGTAGTATGAGGGAATTAGCGGGGGAAAACTACAATGAGCAGTTCTTC
TRBV28,TRBJ1-5,few,TRBD1,CASMTGGIQPQHF,TGTGCCAGCATGACAGGGGGGATTCAGCCCCAGCATTTT
TRBV27,TRBJ2-1,few,.,CASSLRNEQFF,TGTGCCAGCAGTTTAAGAAATGAGCAGTTCTTC
TRBV4-1,TRBJ1-2,.,TRBD1,CASSSQAGQGAEGYTF,TGCGCCAGCAGCTCGCAGGCCGGACAGGGGGCGGAAGGCTACACCTTC
TRBV5-1,TRBJ1-2,few,TRBD1,CASSWDSHEAGYTF,TGCGCCAGCAGCTGGGACAGTCACGAAGCCGGCTACACCTTC
TRBV2,TRBJ1-5,.,.,CACRDTGHQPQHF,TGTGCCTGCCGGGACACGGGGCACCAGCCCCAGCATTTT
TRBV29-1,TRBJ2-3,once,TRBD2,CSVGRRESGTDTQYF,TGCAGCGTTGGGAGGCGGGAGAGTGGCACAGATACGCAGTATTTT
TRBV27,TRBJ1-1,few,.,CASSPLDFHYMNTEAFF,TGTGCCAGCAGTCCATTGGATTTTCACTACATGAACACTGAAGCTTTCTTT
TRBV7-9,TRBJ2-3,.,.,CASSHGPAQYF,TGTGCCAGCAGCCACGGGCCGGCGCAGTATTTT
TRBV27,TRBJ2-7,.,.,CASSERGGSIYEQYF,TGTGCCAGCAGTGAAAGAGGGGGTTCTATCTACGAGCAGTACTTC
TRBV6-1,TRBJ2-4,.,.,CASRGINIQYF,TGTGCCAGCAGGGGTATAAACATTCAGTACTTC
TRBV28,TRBJ2-6,once,.,CASSATGSGANVLTF,TGTGCCAGCAGTGCCACAGGGTCAGGGGCCAACGTCCTGACTTTC
TRBV30,TRBJ2-7,.,.,CASNLRWDGSSYEQYF,TGTGCCTCCAACCTCAGATGGGACGGGAGCTCCTACGAGCAGTACTTC
TRBV27,TRBJ2-1,.,.,CASSLFSNNGGEQFF,TGTGCCAGCAGTTTGTTTTCGAATAATGGGGGGGAGCAGTTCTTC
TRBV9,TRBJ2-7,.,.,CASSVDGSTYEQYF,TGTGCCAGCAGCGTAGATGGGAGCACCTACGAGCAGTACTTC
TRBV25-1,TRBJ2-1,.,TRBD2,CASISSKRESSYNEQFF,TGTGCCAGCATATCTTCTAAGCGGGAAAGCTCCTACAATGAGCAGTTCTTC
TRBV5-1,TRBJ2-7,few,TRBD1,CAGCPAGGREQYF,TGCGCCGGATGTCCGGCAGGGGGCAGGGAGCAGTACTTC
TRBV27,TRBJ2-5,.,TRBD2,CASSRGTSGKGETQYF,TGTGCCAGCAGTCGGGGGACTAGCGGAAAGGGGGAGACCCAGTACTTC